Shown below are 27 T cell receptor beta chains from a single sample sequenced in a study of beta chain features in type 1 diabetes. Expressed TCRB transcripts got sequenced, as all isolated RNA was reverse transcribed. Profiling relied on immunoSEQ multiplex PCR, and the TCRdb table lists in-frame clones only, not all of them. The table includes about 290,000 clones, roughly 8% detected once. Material for sequencing was central memory CD4+ T cells from blood. Source of these receptors: a woman under 30 in good health.

The chain uses TRBV2 and TRBJ2-3; 13 positions match TRBD2. The CDR3 is 15 residues long. The V segment lost 7 bases and the J segment 5 bases; nucleotides outside the gene matches: 6. CDR1 is SNHLY, CDR2 FYNNEI, per germline. Written as DNA, the CDR3 is TGTGCCAGCACTCTACTAGCGGGAGGGGGAGATACGCAGTATTTT. Its translation: CASTLLAGGGDTQYF.

This clone was seen many times. The chain couples TRBV27 to TRBJ2-7, with D maybe TRBD2 (7 bases). This CDR3 has 14 amino acids. The V gene lost 4 bases and the J gene lost 2 bases, with 12 bases spanning the gap. The germline CDR1 and CDR2 sequences are MNHEY and SMNVEV (reference sequence). The CDR3 bases are TGTGCCAGCAGTTGGGGGGGCGCAACCTACGAGCAGTACTTC. Translated: CASSWGGATYEQYF.

This clone has a handful of counts. The J gene is TRBJ1-1, the V gene TRBV30; 7 bases agree with TRBD1. Germline V gene sequence: CDR1 GTSNPN, CDR2 SVGIG (reference sequence). Trimming removed 5 bases from V and 0 bases from J; junction bases left unmatched: 9. The CDR3 loop spans 15 amino acids. CDR3 protein: CAWDRAWGMNTEAFF. The CDR3 nucleotides read TGTGCCTGGGACAGGGCGTGGGGTATGAACACTGAAGCTTTCTTT. Full variable domain (outside the CDR3, taken from reference TRBV30 and TRBJ1-1): SQTIHQWPATLVQPVGSPLSLECTVEGTSNPNLYWYRQAAGRGLQLLFYSVGIGQISSEVPQNLSASRPQDRQFILSSKKLLLSDSGFYLCAWDRAWGMNTEAFFGQGTRLTVV.

The table lists this clone with a few counts. V is TRBV11-2 and J is TRBJ1-6; D is unresolved. Trimming left V 0 bases short and J 9 bases short, with 6 bases between. The CDR3 length is 13 residues. Germline CDR1 reads SGHAT; CDR2 reads FQNNGV. The CDR3 spells CASSLEPVSPLHF. DNA for the CDR3: TGTGCCAGCAGCTTAGAGCCGGTTTCACCCCTCCACTTT. The variable domain in full, completed from reference TRBV11-2 and TRBJ1-6, reads EAGVAQSPRYKIIEKRQSVAFWCNPISGHATLYWYQQILGQGPKLLIQFQNNGVVDDSQLPKDRFSAERLKGVDSTLKIQPAKLEDSAVYLCASSLEPVSPLHFGNGTRLTVT.

The rearrangement joins TRBV2 to TRBJ1-6; 9 bases fit TRBD1. With V trimmed by 7 bases and J by 7 bases, 20 bases remained unmatched. This CDR3 comprises 19 residues. Germline V gives CDR1 SNHLY, CDR2 FYNNEI. This CDR3 reads CASNPITGGDGRRNSPLHF. CDR3 sequence (DNA): TGTGCCAGCAACCCTATAACAGGGGGCGATGGTCGCAGGAATTCACCCCTCCACTTT. Using reference TRBV2 and TRBJ1-6 for the parts outside the CDR3, the full variable domain is EPEVTQTPSHQVTQMGQEVILRCVPISNHLYFYWYRQILGQKVEFLVSFYNNEISEKSEIFDDQFSVERPDGSNFTLKIRSTKLEDSAMYFCASNPITGGDGRRNSPLHFGNGTRLTVT.

The J gene is TRBJ1-5, the V gene TRBV7-2; D call uncertain. This CDR3 is 15 amino acids long. V dropped 4 bases and J dropped 2 bases, with 12 bases sitting between them. CDR1 SGHTA and CDR2 FQGNSA come from the germline V gene. Here the CDR3 DNA reads TGTGCCAGCAGCTCCGGGATGGGTGGCAATCAGCCCCAGCATTTT. Encoded protein: CASSSGMGGNQPQHF.

Many counts were recorded for this clone. The chain is built from TRBV5-6 and TRBJ2-3; D tentatively fits TRBD1 or TRBD2 (5 bases each). V lost 2 bases, J lost 1 base, and 11 bases lay in between. There are 15 residues in the CDR3. The germline CDR1 and CDR2 sequences are SGHDT and YYEEEE. The CDR3 protein is CASSFPRGGTDTQYF. In DNA, the CDR3 is TGTGCCAGCAGCTTTCCGAGGGGCGGCACAGATACGCAGTATTTT.

This clone was recorded a few times. This chain connects TRBV2 to TRBJ2-7; TRBD1 aligns across 7 bases. Germline CDR1 reads SNHLY; CDR2 reads FYNNEI. The CDR3 spans 16 residues. V lost 3 bases to trimming and J lost 3 bases; unmatched junction nucleotides: 11. CDR3 coding DNA: TGTGCCAGCAGTGACCCCACGACAGGGCGCGGCTACGAGCAGTACGTC. Its translation is CASSDPTTGRGYEQYV.

V usage is TRBV29-1 and J usage is TRBJ1-3; D not certain. Germline V lookup: CDR1 SQVTM, CDR2 ANQGSEA. V was pared by 4 bases and J by 9 bases, with 7 bases between. This CDR3 is 10 amino acids long. CDR3 in DNA: TGCAGCGTTGGAGGTGCCACCATATATTTT. It yields the protein CSVGGATIYF.

This clone has a count of ten or more. The chain recombines TRBV30 with TRBJ2-7; no reliable D call. Germline CDR1 and CDR2: GTSNPN and SVGIG (reference sequence). V lost 2 bases and J lost 3, with 8 bases in between. This CDR3 region has 12 residues. CDR3 bases: TGTGCCTGGAGTACCGACCGCTACGAGCAGTACTTC. Translation gives CAWSTDRYEQYF.

This clone came up many times. The chain carries TRBV9 and TRBJ2-2, with 8 bases identical to TRBD2. Germline CDR1 is SGDLS and CDR2 is YYNGEE. The CDR3 runs 14 residues. Unmatched junction bases numbered 5, after V lost 4 bases and J lost 6 bases. CDR3 nucleotide sequence: TGTGCCAGCAGCTTTAGCGGGATGTCCGGGGAGCTGTTTTTT. This gives the protein CASSFSGMSGELFF.

This clone was observed a few times. This chain joins TRBV7-2 and TRBJ2-6, with D unresolved. CDR1 is SGHTA and CDR2 is FQGNSA in the germline V gene. This CDR3 is 16 amino acids long. The V end was cut by 5 bases, the J end by 0 bases, with 11 bases between. For the CDR3, the DNA is TGTGCCAGCAGCGCCTTAGGGAACTCTGGGGCCAACGTCCTGACTTTC. Protein sequence: CASSALGNSGANVLTF.

This clone was counted ten times or more. This chain links TRBV6-6 with TRBJ2-7; a weak D match, TRBD2 (6 bases). Trimming took off 2 bases at V and 1 base at J, with 12 bases between the two ends. In germline, CDR1 is MNHNY, CDR2 SVGAGI (reference sequence). This CDR3 has 15 residues. The CDR3 DNA follows: TGTGCCAGCAGTTACGGGCGGGGTTTTTCCTACGAGCAGTACGTC. Translating gives CASSYGRGFSYEQYV.

The chain employs TRBV19 and TRBJ2-3, with D perhaps assigned TRBD1 or TRBD2 (6 bases each). V gave up 10 bases and J gave up 3 bases, with 17 bases separating them. This CDR3 is built from 14 residues. CDR1 is LNHDA and CDR2 is SQIVND in the germline V gene (reference sequence). The CDR3 DNA sequence: TGTGCCACCTCCCAGGGGAGGTTTACAGATACGCAGTATTTT. It yields the protein CATSQGRFTDTQYF.

The sample holds a few counts of this clone. The CDR3 DNA is TGTGCCAGCAGGGATCTGACTAACTATGGCTACACCTTC. Protein product: CASRDLTNYGYTF. The rearrangement joins TRBV6-4 to TRBJ1-2; unclear D gene. Deletions cut 6 bases from V and 0 bases from J, with 8 bases between. This CDR3 has 13 amino acids. Per germline, CDR1 MRHNA and CDR2 SNTAGT.

V is TRBV20-1 and J is TRBJ2-1; no clear D gene. The ends were cut back, 4 bases at V and 7 bases at J, with 8 bases in the middle. Per the germline V gene, CDR1 is DFQATT and CDR2 is SNEGSKA (reference sequence). The CDR3 runs 11 residues. The CDR3 nucleotides read TGCAGTGCTACGCTGGCTAATGAGCAGTTCTTC. Translated, it gives CSATLANEQFF.

This clone was seen at least ten times. The rearrangement links TRBV14 to TRBJ2-1; D is uncertain. Germline V CDR1 and CDR2: SGHDN, FVKESK. Trimming removed 3 bases at V and 8 bases at J, with 20 bases between. The CDR3 spans 16 residues. The CDR3 bases are TGTGCCAGCAGCCAGGGCAAGAGAAGAGTGCTTGATGAGCAGTTCTTC. Its protein is CASSQGKRRVLDEQFF. Combining the CDR3 with reference TRBV14 and TRBJ2-1 gives the whole variable domain EAGVTQFPSHSVIEKGQTVTLRCDPISGHDNLYWYRRVMGKEIKFLLHFVKESKQDESGMPNNRFLAERTGGTYSTLKVQPAELEDSGVYFCASSQGKRRVLDEQFFGPGTRLTVL.

This chain connects TRBV7-2 to TRBJ2-7, with 7 positions matching TRBD2. Germline values: CDR1 SGHTA, CDR2 FQGNSA. V lost 5 bases and J lost 5; bases outside the gene matches: 9. This CDR3 is 14 amino acids long. CDR3 DNA: TGTGCCAGCAGCCGGCCGGGGGGTTCGCACGAGCAGTACTTC. Protein product: CASSRPGGSHEQYF.

This clone was found a few times. The CDR3 DNA follows: TGTGCCAGCAGCTTCGGGTTTGCGGCCACAGATACGCAGTATTTT. This codes for CASSFGFAATDTQYF. The chain uses TRBV7-2 and TRBJ2-3; no firm D call. The CDR3 runs to 15 residues. CDR1 SGHTA and CDR2 FQGNSA come from the germline V gene. Trimming removed 3 bases from V and 2 bases from J, with 12 bases in between.

V usage is TRBV11-2 and J usage is TRBJ2-7; the D is unclear. The length of the CDR3 is 13 residues. Germline CDR1 is SGHAT and CDR2 is FQNNGV. Deletions cut 1 base from V and 4 bases from J, with 8 bases between. The DNA of the CDR3 is TGTGCCAGCAGCTTAGTTGGTTGGTACGAGCAGTACGTC. Protein sequence: CASSLVGWYEQYV.

This clone has a handful of counts. This chain links TRBV2 with TRBJ2-5; TRBD2 aligns across 7 bases. CDR1 is SNHLY and CDR2 is FYNNEI in the germline V gene. This CDR3 has 12 amino acids. V lost 11 bases, J lost 4 bases, and 7 bases stayed unmatched. This chain's CDR3 is CAVRWGGETQYF. The CDR3 DNA reads as TGTGCCGTCCGCTGGGGGGGAGAGACCCAGTACTTC.

This clone was detected a few times. J is TRBJ1-5 and V is TRBV6-1, with D possibly TRBD1 on 6 matching bases. CDR1 and CDR2 (germline): MNHNS, SASEGT. V dropped 7 bases and J dropped 5 bases, with 18 bases sitting between them. The CDR3 loop spans 15 amino acids. The CDR3 DNA follows: TGTGCCAGCACCGGCCACGGGGGCCTCGATCAGCCCCAGCATTTT. Amino acid sequence: CASTGHGGLDQPQHF.

This chain links TRBV5-1 with TRBJ2-7, with D perhaps matching TRBD2 (5 bases). Looked up from germline, CDR1 is SGHRS and CDR2 is YFSETQ. V was pared by 5 bases and J by 2 bases, with 14 bases between. The CDR3 consists of 14 residues. This chain's CDR3 is CASRRPGSTYEQYF. CDR3 bases: TGCGCCAGCAGGCGGCCGGGATCGACCTACGAGCAGTACTTC.

The chain has TRBV15 and TRBJ1-2, with 9 bases fitting TRBD1. Unmatched junction bases numbered 9, after V lost 3 bases and J lost 4 bases. The CDR3 covers 16 residues. Per germline, CDR1 LNHNV and CDR2 YYDKDF (reference sequence). The CDR3 sequence is CATSRGTGGASYGYTF. The DNA for the CDR3 is TGTGCCACCAGCAGGGGAACAGGGGGCGCTTCCTATGGCTACACCTTC.

This chain uses TRBV28 with TRBJ2-7; D is perhaps TRBD1 (5 bases). V lost 6 bases, J lost 1 base, and 7 bases lay in between. The CDR3 contains 12 residues. CDR1 is MDHEN, CDR2 SYDVKM, per germline. CDR3 bases: TGTGCCAGCAGCCACAGGTCCTACGAGCAGTACGTC. Its translation: CASSHRSYEQYV.

In its sample, this clone was seen a few times. It is likely a read error: a sequence one base away is far more abundant. The same CDR3 can be traced to other DNA sequences in this sample. The V call is TRBV29-1, the J call TRBJ2-1; D gene unclear. Per the germline V gene, CDR1 is SQVTM and CDR2 is ANQGSEA. V dropped 2 bases and J dropped 0 bases, with 8 bases sitting between them. This CDR3 spans 14 amino acids. The CDR3 DNA reads TGCAGCGTTGAAAAGGGTGGCTCCTACAATGAGCAGTTCTTC. Protein: CSVEKGGSYNEQFF.

There are a few counts of this clone. The V and J genes are TRBV28 and TRBJ1-2; D is uncertain. Germline values: CDR1 MDHEN, CDR2 SYDVKM. The CDR3 consists of 12 residues. The V end lost 7 bases, the J end lost 7 bases, and 13 bases lay between the germline ends. The CDR3 nucleotides read TGTGCCAGCACTGAGGCCGGTATTGGCTACACCTTC. This encodes CASTEAGIGYTF.